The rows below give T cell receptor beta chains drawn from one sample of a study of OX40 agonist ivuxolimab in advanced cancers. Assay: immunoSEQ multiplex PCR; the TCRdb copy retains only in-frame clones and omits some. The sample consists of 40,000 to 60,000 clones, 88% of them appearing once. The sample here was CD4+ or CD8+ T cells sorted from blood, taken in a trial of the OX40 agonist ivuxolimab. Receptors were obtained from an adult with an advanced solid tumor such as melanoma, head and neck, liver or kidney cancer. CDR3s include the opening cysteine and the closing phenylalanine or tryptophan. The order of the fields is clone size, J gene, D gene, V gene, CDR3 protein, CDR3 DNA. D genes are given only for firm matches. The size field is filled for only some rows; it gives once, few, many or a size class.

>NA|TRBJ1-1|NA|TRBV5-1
CASSSQGSTEAFF
TGCGCCAGCAGCTCACAGGGTTCTACTGAAGCTTTCTTT
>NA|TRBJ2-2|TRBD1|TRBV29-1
CSVASGQGGTGELFF
TGCAGCGTCGCCTCGGGACAGGGAGGCACCGGGGAGCTGTTTTTT
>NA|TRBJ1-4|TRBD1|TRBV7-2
CASSFDGQANEKLFF
TGTGCCAGCAGCTTCGACGGACAGGCTAATGAAAAACTGTTTTTT
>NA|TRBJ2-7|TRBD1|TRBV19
CASSLRGQGDEQYF
TGTGCCAGTAGTCTCAGAGGACAGGGAGACGAGCAGTACTTC
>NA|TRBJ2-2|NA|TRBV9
CASSGGLTKNTGELFF
TGTGCCAGCAGCGGGGGTCTTACTAAGAACACCGGGGAGCTGTTTTTT
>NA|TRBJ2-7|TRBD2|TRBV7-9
CASSAGSGGYEQYF
TGTGCCAGCAGCGCGGGGAGCGGGGGCTACGAGCAGTACTTC
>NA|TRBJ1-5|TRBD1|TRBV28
CASSLQQGARQPQHF
TGTGCCAGCAGCCTTCAACAGGGGGCGCGTCAGCCCCAGCATTTT
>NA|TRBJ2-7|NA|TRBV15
CATSRDRGRVAEQYF
TGTGCCACCAGCAGAGATAGGGGGAGGGTGGCCGAGCAGTACTTC
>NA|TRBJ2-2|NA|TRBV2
CASSGNTGELFF
TGTGCCAGCAGTGGGAACACCGGGGAGCTGTTTTTT
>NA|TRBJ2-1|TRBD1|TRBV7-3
CASSLVGQGLSNEQFF
TGTGCCAGCAGCTTAGTGGGACAGGGGTTGAGCAATGAGCAGTTCTTC
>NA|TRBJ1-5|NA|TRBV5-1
CASSLRGNEPQHF
TGCGCCAGCAGCTTGAGGGGGAATGAGCCCCAGCATTTT
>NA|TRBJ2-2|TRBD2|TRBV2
CASMLGLAGTGELFF
TGTGCCAGCATGCTGGGACTAGCGGGCACCGGGGAGCTGTTTTTT
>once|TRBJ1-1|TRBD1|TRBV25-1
CASSINAGTGNTEAFF
TGTGCCAGCAGTATCAACGCTGGGACAGGGAACACTGAAGCTTTCTTT
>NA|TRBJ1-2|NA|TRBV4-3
CASGFGKEGYTF
TGCGCCAGTGGGTTCGGGAAAGAAGGCTACACCTTC
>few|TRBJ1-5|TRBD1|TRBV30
CAWSVTGNQPQHF
TGTGCCTGGAGTGTGACAGGGAATCAGCCCCAGCATTTT
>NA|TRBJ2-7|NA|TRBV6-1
CASSEYRQKYYEQYF
TGTGCCAGCAGTGAGTACAGACAGAAGTACTACGAGCAGTACTTC
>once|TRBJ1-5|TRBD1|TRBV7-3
CASSIREGQTPQHF
TGTGCCAGCAGCATTCGCGAGGGACAGACCCCCCAGCATTTT
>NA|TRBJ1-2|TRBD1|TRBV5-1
CASSLAGGGNYGYTF
TGCGCCAGCAGCTTGGCAGGGGGCGGAAACTATGGCTACACCTTC
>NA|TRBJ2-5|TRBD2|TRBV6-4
CASSELAGGGRETQYF
TGTGCCAGCAGTGAACTAGCGGGAGGAGGGCGAGAGACCCAGTACTTC
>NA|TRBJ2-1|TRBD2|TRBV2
CASSEILAGGPREQFF
TGTGCCAGCAGTGAGATACTAGCGGGAGGGCCTCGGGAGCAGTTCTTC
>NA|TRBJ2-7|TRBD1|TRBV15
CATSPGQGYEQYF
TGTGCCACCAGCCCCGGACAGGGCTACGAGCAGTACTTC
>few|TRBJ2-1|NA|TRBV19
CASSPHQGRHERYNEQFF
TGTGCCAGTAGTCCCCACCAGGGGAGACACGAGAGGTACAATGAGCAGTTCTTC
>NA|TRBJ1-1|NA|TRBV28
CASSSGTTNTEAFF
TGTGCCAGCAGTTCCGGGACAACGAACACTGAAGCTTTCTTT
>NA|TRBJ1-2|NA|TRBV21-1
CASSQPSGTGNGYTF
TGTGCCAGCAGCCAGCCCTCCGGGACAGGGAACGGCTACACCTTC